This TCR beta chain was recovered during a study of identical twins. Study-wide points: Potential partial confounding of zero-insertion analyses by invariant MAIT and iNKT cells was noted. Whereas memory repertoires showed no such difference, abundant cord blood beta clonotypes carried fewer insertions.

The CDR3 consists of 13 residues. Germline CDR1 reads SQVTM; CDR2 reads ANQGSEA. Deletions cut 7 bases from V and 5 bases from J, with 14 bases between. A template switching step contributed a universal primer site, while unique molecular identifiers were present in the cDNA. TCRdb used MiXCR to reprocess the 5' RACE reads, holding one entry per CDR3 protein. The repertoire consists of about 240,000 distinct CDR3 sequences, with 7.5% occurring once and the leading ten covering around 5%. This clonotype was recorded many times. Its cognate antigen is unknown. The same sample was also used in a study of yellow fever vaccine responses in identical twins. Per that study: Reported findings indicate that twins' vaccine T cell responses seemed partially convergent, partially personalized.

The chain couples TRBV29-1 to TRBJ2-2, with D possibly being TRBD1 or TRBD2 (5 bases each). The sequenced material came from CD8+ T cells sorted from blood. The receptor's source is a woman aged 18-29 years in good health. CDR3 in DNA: TGCAGCGCTAGGGACCTCGGGACCGGGGAGCTGTTTTTT. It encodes CSARDLGTGELFF.